Shown below are 30 T cell receptor beta chains from a single sample sequenced in a study of graft-versus-host responses after intestinal transplantation. Some clones are missing from TCRdb's copy, which holds only in-frame ones; the method was immunoSEQ multiplex PCR. The repertoire consists of some 130,000 clones, with approximately 96% occurring once and the leading ten covering around 3%. These receptors have no identified antigens. Sample: unstimulated CD8+ T cells sorted from spleen or lymph node cells, taken before intestinal transplant. Source of these receptors: a human donor who received an intestinal transplant.

The genes are TRBV4-2 and TRBJ2-7, with D perhaps being TRBD1 or TRBD2 (5 bases each). Trimming removed 0 bases at V and 0 bases at J, with 12 bases between. The CDR3 is 16 amino acids. Germline CDR1 is LGHNA and CDR2 is YNFKEQ. CDR3 sequence reads: CASSQEPGPSSYEQYF. Here the CDR3 DNA reads TGTGCCAGCAGCCAAGAACCGGGACCTAGCTCCTACGAGCAGTACTTC.

This clone was counted a single time. This chain connects TRBV7-9 to TRBJ2-2; D gene ambiguous. Trimming stripped 5 bases from V and 6 bases from J, with 10 bases between. The CDR3 length is 13 residues. CDR1 is SEHNR, CDR2 FQNEAQ, per germline (reference sequence). CDR3 residues: CASSPNSAGELFF. DNA for the CDR3: TGTGCCAGCAGCCCAAATTCGGCCGGGGAGCTGTTTTTT.

This chain joins TRBV11-2 and TRBJ2-2; 10 bases match TRBD2. Germline CDR1 reads SGHAT; CDR2 reads FQNNGV. The V segment lost 5 bases and the J segment 4 bases; nucleotides outside the gene matches: 4. This CDR3 spans 15 amino acids. This chain's CDR3 is CASSTWTSGTGELFF. Written as DNA, the CDR3 is TGTGCCAGCAGCACATGGACTAGCGGCACCGGGGAGCTGTTTTTT. The whole variable domain, remainder taken from reference TRBV11-2 and TRBJ2-2, is EAGVAQSPRYKIIEKRQSVAFWCNPISGHATLYWYQQILGQGPKLLIQFQNNGVVDDSQLPKDRFSAERLKGVDSTLKIQPAKLEDSAVYLCASSTWTSGTGELFFGEGSRLTVL.

The rearrangement joins TRBV5-8 to TRBJ1-2; TRBD1 agrees at 10 bases. The ends lost 4 bases at V and 7 bases at J; junction bases unmatched: 13. Germline lookup yields CDR1 SGHTS and CDR2 YDEGEE. The CDR3 totals 16 residues. The CDR3 spells CASSLRQGAQVGGYTF. The CDR3 DNA sequence: TGTGCCAGCAGCCTTCGACAGGGGGCGCAAGTCGGTGGCTACACCTTC.

The V and J genes are TRBV7-6 and TRBJ2-1; 12 nucleotides align to TRBD2. The junction had 9 bases not matched to a gene; V was cut back by 5 bases and J by 7 bases. This CDR3 has 16 amino acids. The germline V gene has CDR1 SGHVS and CDR2 FNYEAQ. The CDR3 loop is CASSPTLAGGPNEQFF. CDR3 coding DNA: TGTGCCAGCAGCCCAACGCTAGCGGGAGGGCCAAATGAGCAGTTCTTC.

This chain connects TRBV10-3 to TRBJ2-1, with a weak D call TRBD1 (5 bases). With 3 bases removed from V and 0 bases from J, the gap between germline ends came to 12 bases. Looked up from germline, CDR1 is ENHRY and CDR2 is SYGVKD. This CDR3 region has 16 residues. Here the CDR3 reads CAISEPGQSSYNEQFF. CDR3 nucleotide sequence: TGTGCCATCAGTGAACCAGGGCAGAGCTCCTACAATGAGCAGTTCTTC.

The chain uses TRBV13 and TRBJ1-2; possibly TRBD1 for D (5 bases). CDR1 is PRHDT, CDR2 FYEKMQ, per germline (reference sequence). This CDR3 has 14 amino acids. V was trimmed by 5 bases and J by 8 bases, leaving 18 bases between them. DNA of the CDR3: TGTGCCAGCAGCGCCCGACAGTTTTTGGGCGGCTACACCTTC. It specifies CASSARQFLGGYTF.

The chain carries TRBV4-1 and TRBJ1-2; D not resolved. Trimming cost V 4 bases and J 8 bases, with 14 bases left between them. Germline V gene lookup returns CDR1 MGHRA and CDR2 YSYEKL. This CDR3 is 13 amino acids long. CDR3: CASSRKEGLGYTF. CDR3 DNA: TGCGCCAGCAGCCGGAAGGAAGGGTTAGGCTACACCTTC.

The gene calls are TRBV28 and TRBJ2-3; 8 bases align to TRBD2. Germline CDR1 reads MDHEN; CDR2 reads SYDVKM. V gave up 4 bases and J gave up 2 bases; unmatched junction bases: 5. The CDR3 totals 15 residues. CDR3 sequence: CASSSGTSITDTQYF. CDR3 nucleotides: TGTGCCAGCAGTTCCGGGACTAGTATCACAGATACGCAGTATTTT.

The V gene is TRBV28, the J gene TRBJ2-2; D remains ambiguous. The ends were cut back, 6 bases at V and 0 bases at J, with 14 bases in the middle. Germline assignment: CDR1 MDHEN and CDR2 SYDVKM. This CDR3 region has 16 residues. The DNA for the CDR3 is TGTGCCAGCAGCCCAACGGCCCCCGCGAACACCGGGGAGCTGTTTTTT. Translation gives CASSPTAPANTGELFF.

This chain uses TRBV9 with TRBJ1-6; D not resolved. Trimming took off 0 bases at V and 2 bases at J, with 9 bases between the two ends. Germline assignment: CDR1 SGDLS and CDR2 YYNGEE. This CDR3 contains 16 residues. CDR3 in DNA: TGTGCCAGCAGCGTAGATGGGGTAACCTATAATTCACCCCTCCACTTT. This gives the protein CASSVDGVTYNSPLHF.

The rearrangement uses TRBV4-1 and TRBJ1-4; D may be TRBD1 (5 bases). Germline loops: CDR1 MGHRA, CDR2 YSYEKL. The CDR3 covers 16 residues. Deletions cut 1 base from V and 6 bases from J, with 15 bases between. This chain's CDR3 is CASSQGTGGYDEKLFF. Written as DNA, the CDR3 is TGCGCCAGCAGCCAAGGTACAGGAGGGTATGATGAAAAACTGTTTTTT.

The chain uses TRBV7-3 and TRBJ2-7; 9 nucleotides line up with TRBD2. The trim removed 2 bases at V and 3 bases at J, leaving 5 bases unmatched. The CDR3 has 15 amino acids. Germline V gene lookup returns CDR1 SGHTA and CDR2 FQGTGA. The CDR3 here is CASSLRASGNYEQYF. In nucleotides, the CDR3 is TGTGCCAGCAGCTTACGAGCTAGCGGGAACTACGAGCAGTACTTC. The entire variable domain, with the rest obtained from reference TRBV7-3 and TRBJ2-7, is as follows: GAGVSQTPSNKVTEKGKYVELRCDPISGHTALYWYRQSLGQGPEFLIYFQGTGAADDSGLPNDRFFAVRPEGSVSTLKIQRTERGDSAVYLCASSLRASGNYEQYFGPGTRLTVT.

This rearrangement joins TRBV5-1 to TRBJ1-2; maybe TRBD1 (6 bases). The germline CDR1 and CDR2 sequences are SGHRS and YFSETQ. The CDR3 extends over 12 amino acids. The V end lost 4 bases, the J end lost 6 bases, and 10 bases lay between the germline ends. CDR3 residues: CASSQNRDGYTF. The DNA of the CDR3 is TGCGCCAGCAGCCAAAACAGGGATGGCTACACCTTC.

V gene TRBV20-1 combines with J gene TRBJ1-2; D gene unclear. With 5 bases removed from V and 7 bases from J, the gap between germline ends came to 5 bases. The CDR3 length is 9 residues. CDR1 and CDR2 (germline): DFQATT, SNEGSKA (reference sequence). The CDR3 nucleotides are TGCAGTGCTCGCCCTGGCTACACCTTC. The encoded protein is CSARPGYTF.

In nucleotides, the CDR3 is TGTGCCAGCAGCAAAGGACCTAACGTAGGGTCCTACGAGCAGTACTTC. Its protein product is CASSKGPNVGSYEQYF. The V and J genes are TRBV21-1 and TRBJ2-7. TRBV21-1 is described as a pseudogene. The CDR3 extends over 16 amino acids.

The chain is built from TRBV28 and TRBJ2-5; 8 positions agree with TRBD1. The last part of the DNA fits TRBJ2-7 better; the J call may be wrong. CDR1 is MDHEN and CDR2 is SYDVKM in the germline V gene. The CDR3 is made up of 16 amino acids. As DNA, the CDR3 is TGTGCCAGCAACCCCGCAGGGGGCTACCGATCCTACGAGCAGTACTTC. This encodes CASNPAGGYRSYEQYF.

V and J are TRBV4-1 and TRBJ2-7, with unresolved D. CDR3 length: 13 amino acids. The V end lost 0 bases, the J end lost 3 bases, and 6 bases lay between the germline ends. Germline CDR1 MGHRA, CDR2 YSYEKL. CDR3 sequence: CASSQDSFYEQYF. Written as DNA, the CDR3 is TGCGCCAGCAGCCAAGATAGCTTCTACGAGCAGTACTTC.

The V gene is TRBV4-3, the J gene TRBJ1-5; D unclear. The V gene lost 7 bases and the J gene lost 0 bases, with 13 bases spanning the gap. Germline CDR1 is LGHNA and CDR2 is YSLEER. This CDR3 comprises 15 residues. The CDR3: CASTEGLYSNQPQHF. CDR3 nucleotide sequence: TGCGCCAGCACTGAGGGTCTCTATAGCAATCAGCCCCAGCATTTT.

The genes are TRBV4-3 and TRBJ2-3; tentatively, D is TRBD1 (6 bases). There are 17 residues in the CDR3. V shed 1 base and J shed 2 bases, with 16 bases lying between them. Per germline, CDR1 LGHNA and CDR2 YSLEER. CDR3: CASSQGDIQLFTDTQYF. As DNA, the CDR3 is TGCGCCAGCAGCCAAGGGGACATACAGCTTTTCACAGATACGCAGTATTTT.

The genes are TRBV7-3 and TRBJ1-6; D gene ambiguous. V gave up 3 bases and J gave up 0 bases, with 6 bases separating them. Germline loops: CDR1 SGHTA, CDR2 FQGTGA. The CDR3 length is 15 residues. CDR3 in amino acids: CASSFGGSYNSPLHF. The CDR3 nucleotides are TGTGCCAGCAGCTTTGGAGGCTCCTATAATTCACCCCTCCACTTT.

The rearrangement uses TRBV9 and TRBJ2-5, with TRBD2 matching 8 bases. The CDR3 spans 16 residues. Germline CDR1 SGDLS, CDR2 YYNGEE. Trimming took 4 bases from V and 2 from J; bases not matched to a gene: 10. The DNA for the CDR3 is TGTGCCAGCAGCTCACCAACTAGCGGAATACAAGAGACCCAGTACTTC. It encodes CASSSPTSGIQETQYF.

The gene calls are TRBV28 and TRBJ2-3, with 7 positions matching TRBD2. The junction had 13 bases not matched to a gene; V was cut back by 2 bases and J by 5 bases. This CDR3 contains 17 residues. From germline, CDR1 is MDHEN and CDR2 SYDVKM. The DNA of the CDR3 is TGTGCCAGCAGTTTAGTATTGGGCGGGAGAGTTGGAGATACGCAGTATTTT. Translation: CASSLVLGGRVGDTQYF.

The J gene is TRBJ2-3, the V gene TRBV27; 7 bases are shared with TRBD1. CDR3 size: 16 residues. J gave up 5 bases and V 2 bases, and 10 bases lay outside the gene matches. Germline assignment: CDR1 MNHEY and CDR2 SMNVEV (reference sequence). The CDR3 DNA reads as TGTGCCAGCAGTTTAGCCGACAGGGTGGCTCGAGATACGCAGTATTTT. Residues: CASSLADRVARDTQYF.

The chain is built from TRBV7-9 and TRBJ1-2, with 7 bases matching TRBD1. CDR1 SEHNR and CDR2 FQNEAQ come from the germline V gene (reference sequence). The CDR3 length is 13 residues. The junction had 2 bases not matched to a gene; V was cut back by 5 bases and J by 2 bases. The CDR3 spells CASSPTGNYGYTF. CDR3 nucleotides: TGTGCCAGCAGCCCGACAGGGAACTATGGCTACACCTTC.

The chain has TRBV6-6 and TRBJ2-1; TRBD2 is a possible D gene (6 bases). V lost 7 bases to trimming and J lost 6 bases, with 16 bases between them. The germline V gene has CDR1 MNHNY and CDR2 SVGAGI (reference sequence). The CDR3 runs to 14 residues. The CDR3 bases are TGTGCCAGCAACCCCCTGCGGGGTCCCAATGAGCAGTTCTTC. The encoded protein is CASNPLRGPNEQFF.

The chain has TRBV28 and TRBJ2-3, with D tentatively TRBD1 (5 bases). The germline gives CDR1 MDHEN, CDR2 SYDVKM. V lost 7 bases and J 0 bases, leaving 14 bases between the germline ends. The CDR3 loop spans 15 amino acids. CDR3 in DNA: TGTGCCAGCATTAGGGGATGGGGTAGCACAGATACGCAGTATTTT. This sequence encodes CASIRGWGSTDTQYF.

The chain uses TRBV7-3 and TRBJ1-2; 11 positions agree with TRBD1. The ends lost 4 bases at V and 6 bases at J; junction bases unmatched: 7. Germline V CDR1 and CDR2: SGHTA, FQGTGA. CDR3 length equals 15 residues. CDR3 DNA: TGTGCCAGCAGCTCTGGACAGGGGGCGTCTGATGGCTACACCTTC. Translation: CASSSGQGASDGYTF. The complete variable domain, with remaining parts taken from reference TRBV7-3 and TRBJ1-2, reads GAGVSQTPSNKVTEKGKYVELRCDPISGHTALYWYRQSLGQGPEFLIYFQGTGAADDSGLPNDRFFAVRPEGSVSTLKIQRTERGDSAVYLCASSSGQGASDGYTFGSGTRLTVV.

The chain uses TRBV5-1 and TRBJ1-5; TRBD1 agrees at 8 bases. CDR3 length: 13 amino acids. The ends lost 3 bases at V and 4 bases at J; junction bases unmatched: 0. CDR1 is SGHRS and CDR2 is YFSETQ in the germline V gene. The CDR3 bases are TGCGCCAGCAGCTGGACAGGGAATCAGCCCCAGCATTTT. It is translated as CASSWTGNQPQHF.

The chain uses TRBV28 and TRBJ2-5; 12 positions agree with TRBD2. The DNA end is a closer match to TRBJ2-7, so the J assignment may be wrong. This CDR3 region has 17 residues. Germline loops: CDR1 MDHEN, CDR2 SYDVKM. The CDR3 protein is CASSLVLAGGPRDEQYF. The CDR3, as DNA: TGTGCCAGCAGTTTAGTCCTAGCGGGAGGGCCCCGAGACGAGCAGTACTTC.